The next 25 T cell receptor delta chains were all read from a single sample in a study of gamma delta lymphoproliferative disorders and STAT genes. The receptor sequences were amplified from genomic DNA of peripheral blood mononuclear cells. With CATT, TCRdb re-called clones from the multiplex PCR reads. The sample has around 1,500 delta-chain clones; roughly 0.9% are singletons. The sample taken for sequencing was blood. Receptor source: a human donor in good health.

Only a few counts were recorded for this clone. This likely stems from a read error, as it lies one base from a far larger clone. Additional DNA sequences in this sample encode the identical CDR3. The chain employs TRDV2 and TRDJ1; 13 positions match TRDD3. The V and J ends lost 2 bases and 4 bases, in that order; junction bases with no gene match: 30. The CDR3 contains 24 residues. The germline CDR1 and CDR2 sequences are GEAIGNYY and EKD. CDR3 sequence: CACDSLNWGIRDQGEGWALDKLIF. CDR3 DNA: TGTGCCTGTGACAGCCTTAACTGGGGGATACGCGACCAGGGCGAAGGTTGGGCGCTCGATAAACTCATCTTT.

Regarding this clone: The protein recorded in TCRdb matches a much larger clone and deviates from this DNA's translation at residue 11, suggesting a read error; the protein here is obtained by translating the DNA. This chain links TRDV2 with TRDJ1; 8 bases fit TRDD3. The CDR3 covers 15 residues. Looked up from germline, CDR1 is GEAIGNYY and CDR2 is EKD. CDR3 nucleotide sequence: TGTGCCTGTGTAACTGGGGGGATATGGACCGGTAAACTCATCTTT. It is translated as CACVTGGIWTGKLIF.

About this clone: TCRdb attributes to this sequence the protein of a much larger clone, which differs from the DNA translation at residue 19; a read error is likely, and the protein displayed is translated from the DNA. The chain combines TRDV1 with TRDJ1; TRDD3 matches at 8 bases. The V and J ends lost 2 bases and 3 bases, in that order; junction bases with no gene match: 32. This CDR3 spans 24 amino acids. The V gene's germline CDR1 is TSWWSYY and CDR2 QGS. The CDR3 is CALGEYLVANFITGGPKYADKLIF. The CDR3 nucleotides read TGTGCTCTTGGGGAATATTTGGTCGCCAATTTCATAACTGGGGGCCCGAAGTACGCCGATAAACTCATCTTT.

A note on this clone: The protein recorded in TCRdb matches a much larger clone and deviates from this DNA's translation at residue 6, suggesting a read error; the protein here is obtained by translating the DNA. CDR3 loop: CALGVIYTGGYTDKLIF. The DNA for the CDR3 is TGTGCTCTTGGGGTGATCTACACTGGGGGATACACCGATAAACTCATCTTT. The V and J genes are TRDV1 and TRDJ1; 10 nucleotides agree with TRDD3. This CDR3 spans 17 amino acids. With V trimmed by 4 bases and J by 0 bases, 8 bases remained unmatched. The V gene's germline CDR1 is TSWWSYY and CDR2 QGS.

This clone appeared a few times. A read error likely explains why the TCRdb protein, taken from a much larger clone, differs from this DNA's translation at residue 10; the protein shown is translated from the DNA. Other DNA sequences in this sample translate to the same CDR3. The rearrangement uses TRDV2 and TRDJ3; tentatively, D is TRDD3 (6 bases). The CDR3 has 19 residues. CDR1 GEAIGNYY and CDR2 EKD come from the germline V gene. V dropped 3 bases and J dropped 0 bases, with 17 bases sitting between them. In nucleotides, the CDR3 is TGTGCCTGTGACTCCACCGTGGGGGGGGCCTCCTGGGACACCCGACAGATGTTTTTC. It yields the protein CACDSTVGGASWDTRQMFF.

This clone was detected a few times. A far more abundant clone sits one base away, making this likely a read error. This same CDR3 is encoded by further DNA sequences in the sample. CDR3 in DNA: TGTGCTCTTGGGGAACAGCCCCTATTGGGGGATACGTACACCGATAAACTCATCTTT. Amino acids: CALGEQPLLGDTYTDKLIF. This sequence joins TRDV1 and TRDJ1; TRDD3 matches at 11 bases. The CDR3 extends over 19 amino acids. Unmatched junction bases numbered 10, after V lost 1 base and J lost 0 bases. From germline, CDR1 is TSWWSYY and CDR2 QGS.

For this clone: This probably arose from a read error, given a far larger clone one base away. The rearrangement uses TRDV1 and TRDJ1; 12 bases agree with TRDD3. Germline values: CDR1 TSWWSYY, CDR2 QGS. V lost 2 bases to trimming and J lost 4 bases; unmatched junction nucleotides: 23. This CDR3 region has 22 residues. The CDR3 reads CALGEGVWGKYLGDTRVDKLIF. CDR3 coding DNA: TGTGCTCTTGGGGAAGGAGTGTGGGGAAAGTATCTGGGGGATACGCGGGTCGATAAACTCATCTTT.

This clone was seen a handful of times. Mismatch with germline at one junction end may stem from a read error. The same CDR3 is also encoded by other DNA sequences in this sample. The chain couples TRDV2 to TRDJ1; 11 bases are a match to TRDD3. Germline V lookup: CDR1 GEAIGNYY, CDR2 EKD. The CDR3 runs 17 residues. CDR3 amino acids: CACDTLRLGDNTDKLIF. For the CDR3, the DNA is TGCGCCTGTGACACCCTACGACTGGGGGATAACACCGATAAACTCATTTTT.

To note about this clone: The protein held in TCRdb is that of a much larger clone and does not match this DNA's translation at residue 14, likely because of a read error; the protein shown is translated from the DNA. The V gene is TRDV1, the J gene TRDJ1; D unresolved. Per the germline V gene, CDR1 is TSWWSYY and CDR2 is QGS. This CDR3 contains 19 residues. V lost 5 bases and J lost 3, with 28 bases in between. The CDR3 nucleotides are TGTGCTCTTGGGCCTTACCTGTACGTTTTGGTTCCGTACGCCGATAAACTCATCTTT. Translating it yields CALGPYLYVLVPYADKLIF.

Ten or more counts support this clone. The protein held in TCRdb is that of a much larger clone and does not match this DNA's translation at residue 11, likely because of a read error; the protein shown is translated from the DNA. Other nucleotide sequences from this sample produce the same CDR3. This chain joins TRDV2 and TRDJ1; 13 positions match TRDD3. The CDR3 has 17 amino acids. Germline V gene lookup returns CDR1 GEAIGNYY and CDR2 EKD. J gave up 1 base and V 3 bases, and 7 bases lay outside the gene matches. DNA for the CDR3: TGTGCCTGTGACGTGCTACTGGGGGATACGCGCACCGATAAACTCATCTTT. Translated: CACDVLLGDTRTDKLIF.

On this clone: TCRdb's protein for this DNA is that of a much larger clone and differs from the translation at residue 17, likely a read error; the protein shown is the DNA translation. The genes are TRDV2 and TRDJ1; 9 positions agree with TRDD3. This CDR3 comprises 18 residues. Germline CDR1 reads GEAIGNYY; CDR2 reads EKD. DNA for the CDR3: TGTGCCTGTGACACCCTACTGGGGGACCCCTTCTTGACCGATAAACTCACCTTT. Protein product: CACDTLLGDPFLTDKLTF.

A few counts support this clone. The junction and the germline gene differ at one end; a read error may be behind it. Other DNA variants within this sample encode the same CDR3. The chain links TRDV1 to TRDJ1; 10 nucleotides align to TRDD3. The length of the CDR3 is 24 residues. Germline V gene data show CDR1 as TSWWSYY and CDR2 as QGS. The CDR3 protein is CALGERPVPLPIVWGIPDTDKLIF. The CDR3 DNA reads TGTGCTCTCGGGGAACGGCCGGTCCCCCTTCCTATTGTTTGGGGGATACCGGATACCGATAAACTCATCTTT.

By share of the sample, this clone is hyperexpanded. Other DNA sequences from this sample encode an identical CDR3 as well. This chain links TRDV2 with TRDJ1; D is perhaps TRDD3 (5 bases). Trimming left V 0 bases short and J 0 bases short, with 16 bases between. The germline V gene has CDR1 GEAIGNYY and CDR2 EKD. The CDR3 loop spans 17 amino acids. CDR3 DNA: TGTGCCTGTGACACCGTTGCTGGGTGGGACGACACCGATAAACTCATCTTT. It encodes CACDTVAGWDDTDKLIF.

Only a few counts were recorded for this clone. The mismatch at residue 12 between this DNA's translation and the TCRdb protein of a much larger clone likely reflects a read error; the protein shown is translated from the DNA. The rearrangement uses TRDV1 and TRDJ1; TRDD3 matches 10 bases. The V segment lost 1 base and the J segment 0 bases; nucleotides outside the gene matches: 11. The V gene's germline CDR1 is TSWWSYY and CDR2 QGS. The CDR3 totals 19 residues. CDR3 DNA: TGTGCTCTTGGGGAACAGCCCCTACTGGGGGATGCGTACACCGATAAACTCATCTTT. Translation gives CALGEQPLLGDAYTDKLIF.

The table lists this clone with a few counts. The TCRdb record carries a much larger clone's protein, which differs from this DNA's translation at residue 3; a read error is the likely cause, and the protein listed here is the DNA translation. The chain employs TRDV2 and TRDJ1, with 8 positions matching TRDD3. There are 19 residues in the CDR3. Germline values: CDR1 GEAIGNYY, CDR2 EKD. The CDR3 DNA sequence: TGTGCCTATGACACCCTCCTTCAAGCCAGTACTGGGGGGTTCGATAAACTCATCTTT. This sequence encodes CAYDTLLQASTGGFDKLIF.

On this clone: The protein TCRdb lists belongs to a much larger clone and differs from this DNA's translation at residue 3, which points to a read error; the protein shown is made from the DNA. The V and J genes are TRDV2 and TRDJ1; TRDD3 agrees at 8 bases. CDR3 size: 19 residues. CDR1 is GEAIGNYY and CDR2 is EKD in the germline V gene. CDR3 loop: CAFDTLLQASTGGFDKLIF. The DNA of the CDR3 is TGTGCCTTTGACACCCTCCTTCAAGCCAGTACTGGGGGGTTCGATAAACTCATCTTT.

Concerning this clone itself: The protein in TCRdb stems from a much larger clone and differs at residue 18 from this DNA's translation, likely a read error; here the protein is translated from the DNA. This chain connects TRDV1 to TRDJ1, with 10 nucleotides matching TRDD3. This CDR3 comprises 20 residues. CDR1 is TSWWSYY and CDR2 is QGS in the germline V gene. In nucleotides, the CDR3 is TGTGCTCTTGGGGTCGCCTTCCTATCGGGGGGATACGCCACGATCGATAAACCCATCTTT. It encodes CALGVAFLSGGYATIDKPIF.

This clone was found a few times. TCRdb's protein, taken from a much larger clone, differs from this DNA's translation at residue 3, likely owing to a read error; the protein displayed comes from the DNA. The rearrangement uses TRDV2 and TRDJ1, with 8 bases aligning to TRDD3. The CDR3 extends over 15 amino acids. Looked up from germline, CDR1 is GEAIGNYY and CDR2 is EKD. V was clipped by 8 bases and J by 2 bases; unmatched bases: 12. CDR3 sequence (DNA): TGTGCCTTTGTAACTGGGGGGATATGGACCGATAAACTCATCTTT. It codes for CAFVTGGIWTDKLIF.

Only a few counts were recorded for this clone. A far larger clone lies a single base away; this is likely a read error. The sample contains more than one DNA sequence encoding this CDR3. V is TRDV2 and J is TRDJ1; 8 positions agree with TRDD3. Looked up from germline, CDR1 is GEAIGNYY and CDR2 is EKD. The V segment lost 0 bases and the J segment 0 bases; nucleotides outside the gene matches: 11. The length of the CDR3 is 18 residues. DNA of the CDR3: TGTGCCTGTGACACCGTGGGGCTACTGGGGGCTAACACCGATAAACTCATCTTT. Translating gives CACDTVGLLGANTDKLIF.

This clone came up a few times. For this DNA, TCRdb reports the protein of a much larger clone, which diverges at residue 8, most likely from a read error; the protein presented here is translated directly from the DNA. The V gene is TRDV2, the J gene TRDJ1; D not certain. CDR3 size: 17 residues. The germline gives CDR1 GEAIGNYY, CDR2 EKD. Trimming shortened V by 0 bases and J by 0 bases, and 16 bases separated the two germline ends. The CDR3 DNA is TGTGCCTGTGACACCGTTGCTAGGTGGGACGACACCGATAAACTCATCTTT. It translates to CACDTVARWDDTDKLIF.

On this clone: With a far larger clone one base away, a read error is the likely cause. Distinct nucleotide sequences in the sample also encode this CDR3. The CDR3 protein is CACDTVGDIGDKLIF. The CDR3 DNA sequence: TGTGCCTGTGACACCGTGGGGGATATCGGTGATAAACTCATCTTT. The chain uses TRDV2 and TRDJ1; 9 bases agree with TRDD3. V shed 0 bases, J shed 5 bases, and the junction held 6 bases outside the gene matches. CDR3 length: 15 residues. Germline-derived CDR1 and CDR2 are GEAIGNYY and EKD.

This clone showed up just a few times. Only one base separates this from a far larger clonotype, so it likely reflects a read error. Other DNA sequences of this sample code for an identical CDR3. The V call is TRDV1, the J call TRDJ1, with 11 bases aligning to TRDD3. Germline assignment: CDR1 TSWWSYY and CDR2 QGS. After removal of 0 bases from V and 4 bases from J, the junction contained 16 bases not matched to a gene. The length of the CDR3 is 20 residues. CDR3 sequence (DNA): TGTGCTCTTGGGGAACTAGAGTACCCTCGCCGTACTGGGGGATACGATAAACTCATCTTT. This gives the protein CALGELEYPRRTGGYDKLIF.

This clone occurred many times. This likely came from a read error, as a far larger clone is one base away. This CDR3 is also generated by other DNA sequences in the sample. The chain recombines TRDV2 with TRDJ1; D is possibly TRDD2 (5 bases). This CDR3 contains 20 residues. Germline V CDR1 and CDR2: GEAIGNYY, EKD. In nucleotides, the CDR3 is TGTGCCTGTGACACTATGAGCTCCTATGGAGCCAACTATTACACCGATAAGCTCATCTTT. It translates to CACDTMSSYGANYYTDKLIF.

As concerns this clone: The mismatch at residue 17 between this DNA's translation and the TCRdb protein of a much larger clone likely reflects a read error; the protein shown is translated from the DNA. This rearrangement joins TRDV2 to TRDJ1, with TRDD3 matching 12 bases. The CDR3 spans 18 residues. CDR1 and CDR2 (germline): GEAIGNYY, EKD. CDR3 sequence reads: CACDSVHLGDTFTDKLTF. Here the CDR3 DNA reads TGTGCCTGTGACTCAGTCCATCTGGGGGATACGTTCACCGATAAACTCACCTTT.

This clone turned up a few times. TCRdb records a much larger clone's protein for this DNA, with a difference at residue 12 that likely arises from a read error; the protein given is the translation of the DNA. The chain joins TRDV2 to TRDJ1; D not certain. The CDR3 length is 15 residues. Germline loops: CDR1 GEAIGNYY, CDR2 EKD. CDR3 amino acids: CACDRVGPYTDNLIF. DNA of the CDR3: TGTGCCTGTGACCGAGTTGGACCGTACACCGATAATCTCATCTTT.